These 20 T cell receptor beta chains came from one sample sequenced in a study of control samples from healthy donors and cancer patients. Profiling relied on immunoSEQ multiplex PCR, and the TCRdb table lists in-frame clones only, not all of them. The sample holds 150,000 to 200,000 clones; 91% are singletons and the top ten take approximately 1.5%. Sequencing used blood. These receptors came from a woman between 25 and 40 years old in good health.

The chain is built from TRBV7-4 and TRBJ2-7; no definite D call. CDR3 size: 14 residues. CDR1 SGHVT and CDR2 SQSDAQ come from the germline V gene. With 7 bases removed from V and 0 bases from J, the gap between germline ends came to 13 bases. CDR3 loop: CASNHDWSSYEQYF. The CDR3 nucleotides are TGTGCCAGCAACCATGACTGGAGCTCCTACGAGCAGTACTTC.

CDR3 in amino acids: CASSWGQGDTGELFF. In nucleotides, the CDR3 is TGTGCCAGCAGCTGGGGACAGGGGGACACCGGGGAGCTGTTTTTT. The J gene is TRBJ2-2, the V gene TRBV5-4; 11 bases are shared with TRBD1. Losses at the gene ends were 3 bases for V and 3 bases for J; bases not matched to a gene: 1. CDR3 length: 15 residues. Germline V gene sequence: CDR1 SGHNT, CDR2 YYREEE (reference sequence).

The J gene is TRBJ1-6, the V gene TRBV5-1; 9 bases line up with TRBD1. The V gene's germline CDR1 is SGHRS and CDR2 YFSETQ. The junction had 6 bases not matched to a gene; V was cut back by 3 bases and J by 5 bases. CDR3 length: 16 amino acids. CDR3 nucleotide sequence: TGCGCCAGCAGCTCCCGGACAGGGGCGGATAATTCACCCCTCCACTTT. Its translation: CASSSRTGADNSPLHF.

V is TRBV19 and J is TRBJ2-2, with D tentatively TRBD2 (6 bases). V was shortened by 7 bases and J by 2 bases, with 11 bases between the two germline ends. The germline V gene encodes CDR1 LNHDA and CDR2 SQIVND (reference sequence). The CDR3 has 14 residues. The CDR3, as DNA: TGTGCCAGTAAACCGGACTACAACACCGGGGAGCTGTTTTTT. This translates into CASKPDYNTGELFF.

The J gene is TRBJ2-5, the V gene TRBV24-1; TRBD1 might be the D (6 bases). The V end lost 4 bases, the J end lost 5 bases, and 10 bases lay between the germline ends. Germline CDR1 and CDR2: KGHDR and SFDVKD. This CDR3 is 13 amino acids long. CDR3 loop: CATSDRGGETQYF. The CDR3 coding sequence is TGTGCCACCAGTGACAGGGGCGGGGAGACCCAGTACTTC.

The chain links TRBV9 to TRBJ1-2; D uncertain. CDR1 is SGDLS and CDR2 is YYNGEE in the germline V gene. V lost 0 bases to trimming and J lost 2 bases, with 11 bases between them. This CDR3 is built from 15 residues. CDR3 residues: CASSVGLRLNYGYTF. In DNA, the CDR3 is TGTGCCAGCAGCGTAGGGCTACGATTGAACTATGGCTACACCTTC.

This clone has only one observation. The J gene is TRBJ2-7, the V gene TRBV14; no reliable D call. The germline gives CDR1 SGHDN, CDR2 FVKESK. This CDR3 has 14 amino acids. Trimming removed 0 bases at V and 0 bases at J, with 6 bases between. CDR3 nucleotides: TGTGCCAGCAGCCAAGATATGCACTCCTACGAGCAGTACTTC. It yields the protein CASSQDMHSYEQYF.

The chain carries TRBV5-4 and TRBJ2-7; D not certain. Germline loops: CDR1 SGHNT, CDR2 YYREEE (reference sequence). The CDR3 has 12 residues. Trimming stripped 4 bases from V and 3 bases from J, with 8 bases between. The CDR3 loop reads CASSSDVYEQYF. The CDR3 DNA follows: TGTGCCAGCAGCAGTGACGTCTACGAGCAGTACTTC.

The V and J genes are TRBV5-1 and TRBJ2-7; perhaps TRBD1 as D (5 bases). Germline CDR1 SGHRS, CDR2 YFSETQ. The CDR3 is 14 amino acids. V lost 0 bases to trimming and J lost 5 bases, with 12 bases between them. CDR3 DNA: TGCGCCAGCAGCTTGGCCAGGGTCCGGGACGAGCAGTACTTC. Its translation: CASSLARVRDEQYF. The entire variable domain, with the rest obtained from reference TRBV5-1 and TRBJ2-7, is as follows: KAGVTQTPRYLIKTRGQQVTLSCSPISGHRSVSWYQQTPGQGLQFLFEYFSETQRNKGNFPGRFSGRQFSNSRSEMNVSTLELGDSALYLCASSLARVRDEQYFGPGTRLTVT.

The chain employs TRBV5-1 and TRBJ1-6; 11 positions match TRBD1. Germline V CDR1 and CDR2: SGHRS, YFSETQ. The CDR3 has 16 residues. V shed 4 bases, J shed 6 bases, and the junction held 6 bases outside the gene matches. The CDR3 loop is CASSVGQGVSNSPLHF. Written as DNA, the CDR3 is TGCGCCAGCAGCGTGGGACAGGGGGTTAGTAATTCACCCCTCCACTTT.

This clone appeared a single time. The V gene is TRBV24-1, the J gene TRBJ1-2; D not resolved. Trimming shortened V by 6 bases and J by 2 bases, and 6 bases separated the two germline ends. Germline V gene sequence: CDR1 KGHDR, CDR2 SFDVKD. This CDR3 contains 12 residues. CDR3 amino acids: CATSLGNYGYTF. CDR3 sequence (DNA): TGTGCCACCAGTTTGGGGAACTATGGCTACACCTTC.

Comments on this clone: Other DNA sequences in the sample encode the same CDR3. The chain links TRBV9 to TRBJ2-3, with D perhaps TRBD1 (5 bases). CDR3 length equals 13 residues. In germline, CDR1 is SGDLS, CDR2 YYNGEE. Deletions cut 1 base from V and 3 bases from J, with 6 bases between. CDR3 protein: CASSVQGTDTQYF. Written as DNA, the CDR3 is TGTGCCAGCAGCGTACAGGGAACAGATACGCAGTATTTT.

The V call is TRBV7-2, the J call TRBJ2-1; D not resolved. Trimming left V 3 bases short and J 0 bases short, with 9 bases between. Germline loops: CDR1 SGHTA, CDR2 FQGNSA. CDR3 length: 15 amino acids. CDR3 protein: CASSFQSSSYNEQFF. CDR3 sequence (DNA): TGTGCCAGCAGCTTCCAAAGTAGCTCCTACAATGAGCAGTTCTTC.

The chain is built from TRBV6-5 and TRBJ1-1; the D is unclear. The CDR3 runs to 14 residues. The V and J ends lost 0 bases and 4 bases respectively, with 9 bases between them. Germline CDR1 reads MNHEY; CDR2 reads SVGAGI. CDR3 protein: CASSYSKVFTEAFF. CDR3 coding DNA: TGTGCCAGCAGTTACTCGAAGGTTTTCACTGAAGCTTTCTTT.

V usage is TRBV7-9 and J usage is TRBJ1-1; no definite D call. Germline loops: CDR1 SEHNR, CDR2 FQNEAQ (reference sequence). The CDR3 contains 12 residues. V was pared by 2 bases and J by 2 bases, with 3 bases between. The CDR3 coding sequence is TGTGCCAGCAGCTTAATCAACACTGAAGCTTTCTTT. Protein: CASSLINTEAFF.

The chain uses TRBV6-2 or TRBV6-3 and TRBJ2-3, with TRBD1 matching over 7 bases. The CDR3 is 14 residues long. Germline V gene sequence: CDR1 MNHEY, CDR2 SVGEGT. J gave up 2 bases and V 2 bases, and 1 base lay outside the gene matches. The CDR3 sequence is CASSYGTDTDTQYF. The CDR3, as DNA: TGTGCCAGCAGTTACGGGACAGACACAGATACGCAGTATTTT.

V gene TRBV10-1 combines with J gene TRBJ1-1; 10 nucleotides agree with TRBD1. CDR1 is WNHNN, CDR2 SYGVQD, per germline (reference sequence). V was pared by 2 bases and J by 5 bases, with 2 bases of the junction left unmatched. The CDR3 is 14 amino acids. This CDR3 is CASSEGQGVTEAFF. CDR3 DNA: TGCGCCAGCAGTGAGGGACAGGGGGTGACTGAAGCTTTCTTT.

A note on this clone: The same CDR3 is also encoded by other DNA sequences in this sample. This chain joins TRBV4-1 and TRBJ2-7; D is unresolved. Germline loops: CDR1 MGHRA, CDR2 YSYEKL. CDR3 length: 13 amino acids. V was trimmed by 0 bases and J by 2 bases, leaving 5 bases between them. CDR3 protein: CASSQDRTYEQYF. In DNA form, the CDR3 reads TGCGCCAGCAGCCAAGACAGGACCTACGAGCAGTACTTC.

This clone was recorded a few times. The sample holds other DNA sequences that translate to the same CDR3. The chain uses TRBV14 and TRBJ1-1, with a possible D match to TRBD1 (5 bases). CDR1 is SGHDN and CDR2 is FVKESK in the germline V gene. V was shortened by 1 base and J by 0 bases, with 6 bases between the two germline ends. The CDR3 runs 14 residues. The CDR3 protein is CASSQAGMNTEAFF. The CDR3 nucleotides read TGTGCCAGCAGCCAAGCAGGGATGAACACTGAAGCTTTCTTT.

The V gene is TRBV21-1, the J gene TRBJ2-1; the table gives TRBD2 as D, unverified against the DNA. TRBV21-1 represents a pseudogene. CDR3 size: 13 residues. The CDR3: CASSNPSYNEQFF. DNA of the CDR3: TGTGCCAGCAGCAACCCTTCCTACAATGAGCAGTTCTTC.